This T cell receptor beta chain was documented in a study of long-term antiretroviral therapy in people with HIV (dated by TCRdb to between 2021 and 2023). Regarding the study in general: Collection of the earliest samples took place about a decade ahead of the 2015 WHO recommendation for immediate ART, at a time when ART was typically delayed until CD4 counts fell. A total of under 250 cryopreserved PBMC samples were contributed to the cohort by 30 adults with confirmed HIV infection, with samples collected serially over a mean of 6 years (range 1-12). No cross-contamination during QIAcube processing was seen in test extractions of a monoclonal T-cell line run alongside 33 polyclonal samples. Among the 25 to 30 participants with HIV, approximately 10 were female. This retrospective serial study examined whether starting ART and sustained HIV suppression were associated with changes in the composition and diversity of the TRB repertoire in peripheral blood.

Comments on this clone: No antigen is known for it. Per-base qualities were not stored, and no clone one base away is much larger.

Between the V and J ends, shortened by 8 bases and 0 bases respectively, the junction contains 8 bases. The germline V gene (reference sequence) sets CDR1 to LNHDA and CDR2 to SQIVND. The CDR3 covers 14 residues, taking in both the cysteine and the phenylalanine. Here the CDR3 DNA is all that survives: 42 bases in frame from base 1. What the work shows at the level of the full study, not this receptor alone: Because PBMC availability was limited, only the TCR beta chain was sequenced, with no alpha chain pairing. At every time point, the repertoire was dominated by expanded TRB clones first identified before ART initiation, although this dominance fluctuated and, in many PLHIV, declined after ART. Narrower CDR3 length ranges were observed in HIV repertoires than in controls, and an antigen-experienced repertoire with only a slight naive shift after ART was suggested by the network structure. Starting ART was linked to a significant rise in TRB diversity, yet even with long-term ART the diversity remained significantly lower than in transplant donor controls. The samples were dated from about 2004 to 2018, and the ART regimens that were used may be less effective than current ART regimens. No data were available on ART adherence, viral resistance or therapy changes, limiting inferences about post-ART repertoire changes. Because cell numbers in pre-ART samples were limited, unsorted PBMC were profiled instead of sorted CD4+ and CD8+ T cells.

To be included, a participant needed at least one PBMC sample from before ART initiation plus at least two post-ART samples. All participants with HIV were treated in the United States of America. Before DNA extraction, cryopreserved samples of about 0.9-11 million PBMC were thawed and then washed. At the time of the earliest PBMC sample, participants with HIV were aged between 23 and 54 years. PBMC samples were contributed by each participant from 1-4 timepoints before ART initiation and 2-8 timepoints after ART initiation, with a median of 7 samples. Serial HIV viral load, CD4+ T-cell count, ART history and demographic data were obtained for every participant. Genomic DNA was extracted from unsorted PBMC with a Qiagen kit on a QIAcube, with processing performed in batches of 12 samples. The immunoSEQ hsTCRB v3.0 assay was used at survey level resolution for TRB variable region sequencing. The targeted TRB sequencing depth was about 35,000-55,000 T-cell genomes per sample. An Illumina MiSeq with a v3 150-cycle kit was used to sequence the pooled TRB libraries. Concerning the study's data processing: Repertoire analysis ran in R within a reproducible Nextflow workflow covering QC, data transformation and analysis. LymphoSeq2, an R package for exploring AIRR-Seq data, was used to implement the custom analyses. A handful of samples that produced fewer than 5000 total TRB sequences were removed, so approximately 170 HIV repertoires were analyzed. Among the approximately 180 retained HIV repertoires, 55 to 60 were collected before ART initiation and over 120 were collected after ART initiation. Repertoires were downsampled to 5000 TRB nucleotide sequences, and summary statistics were averaged over 100 downsampling iterations. The analysis kept only TRB sequences whose CDR3 regions were at least seven amino acids long. Two measures captured diversity: a Shannon entropy-derived clonality score and the Gini coefficient. In the repertoire networks, any two of the top 5000 CDR3 amino acid sequences were connected whenever the two sequences differed by an edit distance of one. Antigen specificity groups and MHC restriction were predicted for TRB CDR3 amino acid sequences with GLIPH2. To flag known CMV, EBV, HIV or tissue antigen associations, CDR3 amino acid sequences were matched against VDJdb and McPAS-TCR. Pre-ART, post-ART and control groups were compared with Wilcoxon signed-rank tests and Holm-Bonferroni correction. TCRdb mirrors the immuneACCESS table, restricted to in-frame sequences. Some clones are absent from its copies; in checked studies, under half trace to an unresolved V gene, and the reason for the others is unknown. V, J and clone size are taken as reported in that table, and D and trimming were inferred from the DNA itself. A total of about 28,000 clones appear in this sample, over 80% of them only once. Jointly, the top ten make up over 9% of the sample.

The rearranged chain carries TRBV19 and TRBJ1-6, and the D gene may be TRBD1, 5 bases matching. Specimen: unsorted PBMCs, collected 2.7 to 2.9 years after starting antiretroviral therapy. The sequence was collected from a man aged 25 to 40 with HIV. The CDR3 region: CASEGSSYNSPLHF. The DNA sequence reads TGTGCCAGTGAGGGGAGCTCCTATAATTCACCCCTCCACTTT.